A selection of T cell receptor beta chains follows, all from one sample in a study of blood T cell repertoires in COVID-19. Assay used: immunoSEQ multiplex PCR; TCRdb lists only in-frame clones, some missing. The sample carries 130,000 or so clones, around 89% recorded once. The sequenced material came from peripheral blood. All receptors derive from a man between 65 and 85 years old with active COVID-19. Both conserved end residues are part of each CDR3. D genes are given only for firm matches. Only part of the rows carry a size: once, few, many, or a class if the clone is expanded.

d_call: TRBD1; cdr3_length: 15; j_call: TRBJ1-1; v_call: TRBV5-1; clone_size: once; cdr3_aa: CASSVTGRGNTEAFF; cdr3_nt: TGCGCCAGCAGCGTGACAGGGCGGGGGAACACTGAAGCTTTCTTT
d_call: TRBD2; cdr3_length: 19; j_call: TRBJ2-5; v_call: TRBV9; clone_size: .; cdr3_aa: CASSGSMTSGRATQETQYF; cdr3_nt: TGTGCCAGCAGCGGCAGCATGACTAGCGGGAGGGCCACTCAAGAGACCCAGTACTTC
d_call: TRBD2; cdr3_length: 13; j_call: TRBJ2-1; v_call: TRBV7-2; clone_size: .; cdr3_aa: CASSYGGRKEQFF; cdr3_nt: TGTGCCAGCAGCTATGGCGGGAGGAAGGAGCAGTTCTTC
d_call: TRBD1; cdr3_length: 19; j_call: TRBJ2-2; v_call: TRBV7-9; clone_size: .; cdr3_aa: CASSPRTGGSSLRTGELFF; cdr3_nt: TGTGCCAGCAGCCCTCGGACAGGGGGCTCTTCATTAAGAACCGGGGAGCTGTTTTTT
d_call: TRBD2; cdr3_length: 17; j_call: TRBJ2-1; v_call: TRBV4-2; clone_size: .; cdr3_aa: CASSQEGTSGNYNEQFF; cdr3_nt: TGTGCCAGCAGCCAAGAAGGGACTAGCGGGAACTACAATGAGCAGTTCTTC
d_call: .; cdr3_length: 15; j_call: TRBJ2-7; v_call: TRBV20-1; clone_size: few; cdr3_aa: CSASPPYSGRYEQYF; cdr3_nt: TGCAGTGCTAGTCCCCCCTACAGCGGTCGTTACGAGCAGTACTTC
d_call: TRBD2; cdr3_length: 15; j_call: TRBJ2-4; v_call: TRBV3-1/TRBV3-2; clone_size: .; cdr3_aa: CASSQVLAGKNIQYF; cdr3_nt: TGTGCCAGCAGCCAAGTGCTAGCGGGGAAAAACATTCAGTACTTC
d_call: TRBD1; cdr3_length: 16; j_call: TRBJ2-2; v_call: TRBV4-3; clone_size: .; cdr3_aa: CASSYGQGGNTGELFF; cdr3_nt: TGCGCCAGCAGCTACGGACAGGGCGGTAACACCGGGGAGCTGTTTTTT
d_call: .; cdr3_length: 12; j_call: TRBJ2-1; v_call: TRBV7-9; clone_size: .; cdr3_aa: CASSLSGDEQFF; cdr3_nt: TGTGCCAGCAGCTTGTCAGGGGATGAGCAGTTCTTC
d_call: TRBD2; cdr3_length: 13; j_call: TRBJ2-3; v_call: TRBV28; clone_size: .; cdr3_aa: CASSWGGVDTQYF; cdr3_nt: TGTGCCAGCAGTTGGGGAGGGGTGGATACGCAGTATTTT
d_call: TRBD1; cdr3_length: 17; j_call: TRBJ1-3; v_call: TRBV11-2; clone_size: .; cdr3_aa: CASSLDSRGQPLNTIYF; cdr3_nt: TGTGCCAGCAGCTTAGATAGTCGGGGACAGCCCCTCAACACCATATATTTT
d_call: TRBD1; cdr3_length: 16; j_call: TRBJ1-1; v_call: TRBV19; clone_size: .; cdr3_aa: CASRMGQGNGNTEAFF; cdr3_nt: TGTGCCAGTAGAATGGGACAGGGTAATGGGAACACTGAAGCTTTCTTT
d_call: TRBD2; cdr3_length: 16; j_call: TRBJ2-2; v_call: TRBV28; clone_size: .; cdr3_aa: CASSLGLAGVRGELFF; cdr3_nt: TGTGCCAGCAGTTTAGGGCTAGCGGGAGTTAGAGGGGAGCTGTTTTTT
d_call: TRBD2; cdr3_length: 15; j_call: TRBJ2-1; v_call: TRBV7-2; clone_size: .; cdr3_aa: CASSLEVAGGGEQFF; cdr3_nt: TGTGCCAGCAGCTTAGAAGTGGCGGGAGGCGGTGAGCAGTTCTTC
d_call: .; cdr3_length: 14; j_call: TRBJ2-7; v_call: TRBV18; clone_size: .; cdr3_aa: CASSPGLLSYEQYF; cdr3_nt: TGTGCCAGCTCACCGGGACTGCTCTCCTACGAGCAGTACTTC
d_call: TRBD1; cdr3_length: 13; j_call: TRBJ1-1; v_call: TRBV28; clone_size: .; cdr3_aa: CASSLGQGAEAFF; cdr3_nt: TGTGCCAGCAGTTTAGGACAGGGAGCTGAAGCTTTCTTT
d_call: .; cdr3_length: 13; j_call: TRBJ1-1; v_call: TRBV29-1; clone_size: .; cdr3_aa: CSVSDSRNTEAFF; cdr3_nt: TGCAGCGTCTCGGACTCTAGGAACACTGAAGCTTTCTTT
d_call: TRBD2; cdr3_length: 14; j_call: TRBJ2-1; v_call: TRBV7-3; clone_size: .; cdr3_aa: CASARSGTTNEQFF; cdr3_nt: TGTGCCAGCGCCCGGAGCGGGACTACCAATGAGCAGTTCTTC
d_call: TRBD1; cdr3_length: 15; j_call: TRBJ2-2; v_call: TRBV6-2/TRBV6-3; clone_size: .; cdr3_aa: CASSSTDRVAGELFF; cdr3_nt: TGTGCCAGCAGTTCCACGGACAGGGTAGCCGGGGAGCTGTTTTTT
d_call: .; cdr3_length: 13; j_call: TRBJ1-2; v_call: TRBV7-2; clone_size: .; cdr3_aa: CASSLVVNYGYTF; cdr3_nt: TGTGCCAGCAGCTTAGTAGTCAACTATGGCTACACCTTC
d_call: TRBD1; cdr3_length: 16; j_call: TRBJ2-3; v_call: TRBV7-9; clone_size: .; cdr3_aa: CASSSPGTGYTDTQYF; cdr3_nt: TGTGCCAGCAGCTCGCCCGGGACAGGCTACACAGATACGCAGTATTTT
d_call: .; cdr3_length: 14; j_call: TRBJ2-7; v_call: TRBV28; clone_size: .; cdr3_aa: CASSLSRFSYEQYF; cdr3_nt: TGTGCCAGCAGTTTGTCCAGGTTCTCCTACGAGCAGTACTTC
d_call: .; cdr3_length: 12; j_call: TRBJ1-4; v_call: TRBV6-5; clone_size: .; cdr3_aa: CASRHEQGKLFF; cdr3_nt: TGTGCCAGCAGACACGAACAGGGAAAACTGTTTTTT
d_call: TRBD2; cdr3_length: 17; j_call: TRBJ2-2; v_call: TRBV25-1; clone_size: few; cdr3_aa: CASSEYGASGVTGELFF; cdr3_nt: TGTGCCAGCAGTGAATATGGGGCTAGCGGAGTCACCGGGGAGCTGTTTTTT
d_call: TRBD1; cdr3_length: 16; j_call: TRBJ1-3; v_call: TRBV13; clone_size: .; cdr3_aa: CASSLPGQSSGNTIYF; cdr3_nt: TGTGCCAGCAGCTTACCGGGACAGAGCTCTGGAAACACCATATATTTT
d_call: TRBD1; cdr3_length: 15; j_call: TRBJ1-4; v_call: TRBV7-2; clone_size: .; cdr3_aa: CASSFAGGANEKLFF; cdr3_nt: TGTGCCAGCAGCTTCGCAGGGGGCGCGAATGAAAAACTGTTTTTT
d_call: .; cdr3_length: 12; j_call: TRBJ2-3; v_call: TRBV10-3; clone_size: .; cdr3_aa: CAISEGASTQYF; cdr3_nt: TGTGCCATCAGTGAAGGGGCATCGACGCAGTATTTT
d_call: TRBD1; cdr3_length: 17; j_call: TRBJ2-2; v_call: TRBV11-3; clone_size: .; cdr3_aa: CASSTGTGRSGTGELFF; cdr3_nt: TGTGCCAGCAGCACCGGGACAGGGAGGAGTGGCACCGGGGAGCTGTTTTTT
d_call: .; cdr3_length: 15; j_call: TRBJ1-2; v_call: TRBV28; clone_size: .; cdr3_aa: CASSLGARSNSGYTF; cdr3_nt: TGTGCCAGCAGTTTGGGGGCTCGTAGTAATTCTGGCTACACCTTC
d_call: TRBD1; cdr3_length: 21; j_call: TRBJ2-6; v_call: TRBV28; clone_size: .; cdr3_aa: CASSGTGMQGVTSSGANVLTF; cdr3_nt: TGTGCCAGCAGTGGTACCGGGATGCAGGGGGTGACTTCCTCTGGGGCCAACGTCCTGACTTTC
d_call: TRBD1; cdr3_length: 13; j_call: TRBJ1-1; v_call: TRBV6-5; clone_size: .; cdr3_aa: CASSYPGTGLAFF; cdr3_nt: TGTGCCAGCAGTTACCCAGGGACAGGGTTGGCTTTCTTT
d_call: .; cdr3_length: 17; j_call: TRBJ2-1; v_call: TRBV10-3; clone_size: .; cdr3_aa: CAISGESVSYSYNEQFF; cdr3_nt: TGTGCCATCAGTGGGGAGTCAGTTTCCTACTCCTACAATGAGCAGTTCTTC
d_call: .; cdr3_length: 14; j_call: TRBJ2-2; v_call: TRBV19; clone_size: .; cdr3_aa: CASSFPLNTGELFF; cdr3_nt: TGTGCCAGTAGTTTCCCCCTGAACACCGGGGAGCTGTTTTTT
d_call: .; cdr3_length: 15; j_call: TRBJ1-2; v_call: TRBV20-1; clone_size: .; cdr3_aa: CSASLGATLNYGYTF; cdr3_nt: TGCAGTGCTAGTTTGGGGGCGACATTGAACTATGGCTACACCTTC
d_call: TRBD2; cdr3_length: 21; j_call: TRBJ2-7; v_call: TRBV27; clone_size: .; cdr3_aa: CASSLAAAGTSGRLGSYEQYF; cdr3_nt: TGTGCCAGCAGTTTAGCCGCCGCCGGGACTAGCGGGAGATTGGGGTCCTACGAGCAGTACTTC
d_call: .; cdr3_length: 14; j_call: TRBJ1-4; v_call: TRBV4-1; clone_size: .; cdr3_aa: CASTPTAAVEKLFF; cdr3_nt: TGCGCCAGCACCCCGACAGCAGCCGTCGAAAAACTGTTTTTT
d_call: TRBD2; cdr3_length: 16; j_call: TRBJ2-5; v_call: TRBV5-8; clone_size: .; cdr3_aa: CASSLQTSGKYETQYF; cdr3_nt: TGTGCCAGCAGCCTGCAGACTAGCGGGAAGTATGAGACCCAGTACTTC
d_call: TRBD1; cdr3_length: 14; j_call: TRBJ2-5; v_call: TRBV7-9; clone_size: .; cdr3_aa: CASSLTGQGETQYF; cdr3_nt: TGTGCCAGCAGCTTGACGGGACAGGGGGAGACCCAGTACTTC